This passage covers 30 T cell receptor beta chains from one sample sequenced in a study of blood T cell repertoires in COVID-19. Clones were read by immunoSEQ multiplex PCR, and TCRdb kept only the in-frame ones, dropping some. The data show some 200,000 clones, around 85% seen once. Material for sequencing was peripheral blood. Every receptor here comes from an elderly woman with acute or convalescent COVID-19.

The chain uses TRBV5-5 and TRBJ2-5; 9 bases are shared with TRBD1. The ends lost 5 bases at V and 1 base at J; junction bases unmatched: 6. The CDR3 is 15 residues long. The germline V gene has CDR1 SGHKS and CDR2 YYEKEE (reference sequence). CDR3 residues: CASSPGTGFQETQYF. The CDR3 DNA is TGTGCCAGCAGTCCCGGGACAGGGTTCCAAGAGACCCAGTACTTC. Full variable domain (remainder filled in from reference TRBV5-5 and TRBJ2-5): DAGVTQSPTHLIKTRGQQVTLRCSPISGHKSVSWYQQVLGQGPQFIFQYYEKEERGRGNFPDRFSARQFPNYSSELNVNALLLGDSALYLCASSPGTGFQETQYFGPGTRLLVL.

This clone occurred a few times. The chain links TRBV19 to TRBJ1-5, with a weak D call TRBD1 (5 bases). V was shortened by 4 bases and J by 7 bases, with 11 bases between the two germline ends. The CDR3 covers 13 residues. Germline V gene sequence: CDR1 LNHDA, CDR2 SQIVND (reference sequence). The CDR3 DNA follows: TGTGCCAGTAGTACGCAGGGTGCCCAGCCCCAGCATTTT. Residues: CASSTQGAQPQHF.

This clone appeared a single time. The gene calls are TRBV19 and TRBJ1-5, with 10 bases identical to TRBD1. Trimming removed 6 bases from V and 6 bases from J; junction bases left unmatched: 14. CDR1 is LNHDA, CDR2 SQIVND, per germline (reference sequence). The CDR3 loop spans 17 amino acids. In DNA, the CDR3 is TGTGCCAGTAGCGACAGGGGGCGCAGGGGATTGGGTCAGCCCCAGCATTTT. As protein: CASSDRGRRGLGQPQHF.

The chain combines TRBV11-2 with TRBJ2-1; TRBD2 aligns across 7 bases. J lost 6 bases, V lost 5 bases, and 4 bases had no gene match. The CDR3 runs to 13 residues. CDR1 SGHAT and CDR2 FQNNGV come from the germline V gene. In DNA form, the CDR3 reads TGTGCCAGCAGCACCGGGACTATCAATGAGCAGTTCTTC. Translating it yields CASSTGTINEQFF.

This chain uses TRBV30 with TRBJ1-3, with D tentatively TRBD1 (5 bases). This CDR3 contains 15 residues. Germline CDR1 reads GTSNPN; CDR2 reads SVGIG (reference sequence). Deletions cut 0 bases from V and 2 bases from J, with 11 bases between. In DNA, the CDR3 is TGTGCCTGGAGTGTAATGGGGGGAACTGGAAACACCATATATTTT. Translating gives CAWSVMGGTGNTIYF.

This clone has only a few counts. Within the sample, other DNA sequences also encode this same CDR3. J is TRBJ2-7 and V is TRBV4-2; 9 nucleotides align to TRBD2. There are 16 residues in the CDR3. Germline CDR1 reads LGHNA; CDR2 reads YNFKEQ. Trimming cost V 0 bases and J 0 bases; bases outside gene matches: 3. This CDR3 reads CASSQDGSGSSYEQYF. In DNA form, the CDR3 reads TGTGCCAGCAGCCAAGACGGTAGCGGGAGCTCCTACGAGCAGTACTTC.

This clone was observed a single time. CDR3 amino acids: CSASSGRPSYNEQFF. As DNA, the CDR3 is TGCAGTGCTAGTAGCGGGAGACCCTCCTACAATGAGCAGTTCTTC. This chain links TRBV20-1 with TRBJ2-1, with TRBD2 identical over 9 bases. V lost 3 bases and J lost 0; bases outside the gene matches: 3. Germline values: CDR1 DFQATT, CDR2 SNEGSKA (reference sequence). The CDR3 is 15 residues long.

The chain couples TRBV6-5 to TRBJ1-1; no definite D call. This CDR3 region has 15 residues. Germline V CDR1 and CDR2: MNHEY, SVGAGI. V dropped 0 bases and J dropped 0 bases, with 8 bases sitting between them. DNA for the CDR3: TGTGCCAGCAGTTACTCTTGGGAGATGAACACTGAAGCTTTCTTT. This encodes CASSYSWEMNTEAFF.

This chain's CDR3 is CASSSGGPGDTQYF. The CDR3 nucleotides read TGTGCCAGCAGCTCAGGAGGGCCGGGGGATACGCAGTATTTT. The genes are TRBV6-5 and TRBJ2-3; weak D call: TRBD2 (6 bases). The V and J ends lost 6 bases and 6 bases respectively, with 16 bases between them. The germline gives CDR1 MNHEY, CDR2 SVGAGI. The CDR3 runs to 14 residues.

This chain connects TRBV6-6 to TRBJ2-5, with 10 bases that match TRBD2. The germline gives CDR1 MNHNY, CDR2 SVGAGI (reference sequence). The CDR3 runs 16 residues. With V trimmed by 7 bases and J by 3 bases, 11 bases remained unmatched. The chain's CDR3 is CASTTSGRADEETQYF. The CDR3 DNA is TGTGCCAGCACCACCAGCGGGAGGGCTGATGAAGAGACCCAGTACTTC.

This clone is a singleton in its sample. The chain uses TRBV7-9 and TRBJ2-3; the D gene is possibly TRBD1 (5 bases). Germline V lookup: CDR1 SEHNR, CDR2 FQNEAQ (reference sequence). V dropped 5 bases and J dropped 0 bases, with 12 bases sitting between them. The CDR3 has 15 residues. The CDR3 sequence is CASSLRTTSTDTQYF. CDR3 nucleotides: TGTGCCAGCAGCCTTAGGACAACGAGCACAGATACGCAGTATTTT.

Comments on this clone: One end of the junction fails to match germline, which may point to a read error. This sequence joins TRBV3-1 (or the pseudogene TRBV3-2) and TRBJ2-3; the match to TRBD1 covers 8 bases. Germline V CDR1 and CDR2: LGHDT, YNNKEL (reference sequence). The CDR3 runs to 12 residues. Here the CDR3 DNA reads TGTGCCAGCAGCCAGCCTGGACAGGGTTGGATTTTC. Translating it yields CASSQPGQGWIF.

This chain connects TRBV19 to TRBJ1-3; possibly TRBD1 for D (6 bases). V lost 6 bases and J 0 bases, leaving 18 bases between the germline ends. The CDR3 sequence is 17 residues long. Germline CDR1 is LNHDA and CDR2 is SQIVND (reference sequence). CDR3 residues: CASRQTPGTPSGNTIYF. In DNA form, the CDR3 reads TGTGCCAGTAGACAGACCCCAGGGACACCCTCTGGAAACACCATATATTTT.

This sequence joins TRBV19 and TRBJ1-1, with 7 bases that match TRBD1. Trimming took 5 bases from V and 5 from J; bases not matched to a gene: 5. This CDR3 comprises 13 residues. Looked up from germline, CDR1 is LNHDA and CDR2 is SQIVND (reference sequence). The CDR3 loop is CASSLTGRTEAFF. The CDR3 DNA is TGTGCCAGTAGTCTGACAGGGCGGACTGAAGCTTTCTTT. The variable domain in full, completed from reference TRBV19 and TRBJ1-1, reads DGGITQSPKYLFRKEGQNVTLSCEQNLNHDAMYWYRQDPGQGLRLIYYSQIVNDFQKGDIAEGYSVSREKKESFPLTVTSAQKNPTAFYLCASSLTGRTEAFFGQGTRLTVV.

Comments on this clone: Sequence at one end of the junction differs from germline and may be a read error. The chain joins TRBV5-1 to TRBJ2-5, with 15 bases fitting TRBD2. The CDR3 has 17 residues. CDR1 SGHRS and CDR2 YFSETQ come from the germline V gene. The CDR3 protein is CASRLGTSGGSGETQYF. For the CDR3, the DNA is TGCGCCAGCCGCTTAGGGACTAGCGGGGGGTCTGGGGAGACCCAGTACTTC.

This rearrangement joins TRBV5-4 to TRBJ2-1; 14 nucleotides match TRBD2. V was pared by 4 bases and J by 10 bases, with 7 bases of the junction left unmatched. The CDR3 consists of 15 residues. Germline V gives CDR1 SGHNT, CDR2 YYREEE (reference sequence). The CDR3 loop is CASSHGTSGRREQFF. The CDR3 DNA reads TGTGCCAGCAGCCACGGGACTAGCGGGAGACGAGAGCAGTTCTTC.

This clone was picked up one time. The chain is built from TRBV5-1 and TRBJ2-5, with 12 positions matching TRBD2. Germline V lookup: CDR1 SGHRS, CDR2 YFSETQ. This CDR3 is 15 amino acids long. Unmatched junction bases numbered 0, after V lost 0 bases and J lost 3 bases. Here the CDR3 DNA reads TGCGCCAGCAGCTTGGGACTAGCGGGGGAAGAGACCCAGTACTTC. As protein: CASSLGLAGEETQYF.

The V and J genes are TRBV19 and TRBJ1-4; the match to TRBD1 covers 8 bases. Germline CDR1 reads LNHDA; CDR2 reads SQIVND (reference sequence). J gave up 6 bases and V 1 base, and 7 bases lay outside the gene matches. This CDR3 comprises 16 residues. This CDR3 reads CASSIGRTGRDEKLFF. In nucleotides, the CDR3 is TGTGCCAGTAGTATAGGAAGGACAGGGAGGGATGAAAAACTGTTTTTT.

The J gene is TRBJ2-1, the V gene TRBV7-2; 7 nucleotides match TRBD2. The germline gives CDR1 SGHTA, CDR2 FQGNSA. The CDR3 sequence is 16 residues long. Trimming removed 5 bases from V and 3 bases from J; junction bases left unmatched: 10. In nucleotides, the CDR3 is TGTGCCAGCAGCCCGGCCCGGGGGGTGGGCTACAATGAGCAGTTCTTC. Translation gives CASSPARGVGYNEQFF.

This clone occurred once. The CDR3 reads CASSEPGFSGNTIYF. The DNA of the CDR3 is TGTGCCAGCAGTGAACCAGGGTTCTCTGGAAACACCATATATTTT. J is TRBJ1-3 and V is TRBV25-1, with D possibly TRBD1 on 5 matching bases. Germline V gene lookup returns CDR1 MGHDK and CDR2 SYGVNS. The CDR3 covers 15 residues. The ends were cut back, 2 bases at V and 0 bases at J, with 8 bases in the middle.

This chain connects TRBV5-4 to TRBJ2-1; 9 bases agree with TRBD2. The V gene's germline CDR1 is SGHNT and CDR2 YYREEE (reference sequence). The V and J ends lost 0 bases and 5 bases, in that order; junction bases with no gene match: 0. The CDR3 sequence is 14 residues long. This CDR3 reads CASSLGLADNEQFF. The CDR3 DNA reads TGTGCCAGCAGCTTGGGACTAGCGGACAATGAGCAGTTCTTC.

This clone occurred a few times. This chain uses TRBV6-1 with TRBJ1-5, with 8 bases lining up with TRBD1. After removal of 3 bases from V and 0 bases from J, the junction contained 7 bases not matched to a gene. Germline loops: CDR1 MNHNS, CDR2 SASEGT. There are 17 residues in the CDR3. The CDR3 sequence is CASSERGTGHSNQPQHF. The CDR3, as DNA: TGTGCCAGCAGTGAGAGAGGGACAGGCCATAGCAATCAGCCCCAGCATTTT.

The chain is built from TRBV27 and TRBJ2-5; D might be TRBD2 (5 bases). From germline, CDR1 is MNHEY and CDR2 SMNVEV (reference sequence). With 2 bases removed from V and 5 bases from J, the gap between germline ends came to 9 bases. CDR3 length: 13 residues. The CDR3 DNA follows: TGTGCCAGCAGTTTAACGGGGTTGGAGACCCAGTACTTC. It codes for CASSLTGLETQYF.

The V call is TRBV6-1, the J call TRBJ1-5, with no clear D. Trimming removed 3 bases from V and 0 bases from J, with 12 bases in between. Germline V gene lookup returns CDR1 MNHNS and CDR2 SASEGT. This CDR3 has 16 amino acids. CDR3 nucleotides: TGTGCCAGCAGTGACAGGAAAGTCGATAGCAATCAGCCCCAGCATTTT. Translated: CASSDRKVDSNQPQHF.

The chain joins TRBV11-2 to TRBJ2-7; 9 positions agree with TRBD2. This CDR3 spans 14 amino acids. Germline CDR1 reads SGHAT; CDR2 reads FQNNGV. Trimming cost V 3 bases and J 2 bases; bases outside gene matches: 2. In DNA, the CDR3 is TGTGCCAGCAGCTTGACTAGCGGTCCCTACGAGCAGTACTTC. It codes for CASSLTSGPYEQYF.

This chain joins TRBV5-3 and TRBJ2-2, with 7 bases that match TRBD1. TRBV5-3 is identified as an open reading frame with a role that is uncertain. This CDR3 has 15 residues. V shed 6 bases, J shed 5 bases, and the junction held 10 bases outside the gene matches. The CDR3 sequence: CARTTGQVITGELFF. The CDR3 DNA follows: TGTGCCAGAACCACAGGACAGGTGATTACCGGGGAGCTGTTTTTT.

The rearrangement uses TRBV30 and TRBJ2-4; D gene ambiguous. The V and J ends lost 0 bases and 0 bases respectively, with 15 bases between them. The CDR3 is 17 residues long. Germline V CDR1 and CDR2: GTSNPN, SVGIG (reference sequence). CDR3 amino acids: CAWSVQVHHLAKNIQYF. The CDR3, as DNA: TGTGCCTGGAGTGTACAAGTACACCACCTAGCCAAAAACATTCAGTACTTC.

This clone was seen just once. The J gene is TRBJ2-5, the V gene TRBV4-2; D is undetermined. This CDR3 contains 14 residues. The V gene's germline CDR1 is LGHNA and CDR2 YNFKEQ. The V gene lost 2 bases and the J gene lost 1 base, with 8 bases spanning the gap. The CDR3 DNA follows: TGTGCCAGCAGCCAAACTGAGCTCCAAGAGACCCAGTACTTC. Translating it yields CASSQTELQETQYF.

This clone has only one observation. This chain links TRBV19 with TRBJ1-2; a weak D match, TRBD1 (5 bases). This CDR3 contains 14 residues. The ends were cut back, 1 base at V and 4 bases at J, with 10 bases in the middle. The V gene's germline CDR1 is LNHDA and CDR2 SQIVND (reference sequence). The CDR3 spells CASSIGRGSYGYTF. CDR3 bases: TGTGCCAGTAGTATAGGGAGGGGATCCTATGGCTACACCTTC.

CDR3 coding DNA: TGTGCCAGCAGCCTCGACAGGGAAGTGGACACTGAAGCTTTCTTT. Translating it yields CASSLDREVDTEAFF. V gene TRBV7-2 combines with J gene TRBJ1-1, with 7 positions matching TRBD1. Losses at the gene ends were 5 bases for V and 3 bases for J; bases not matched to a gene: 9. The V gene's germline CDR1 is SGHTA and CDR2 FQGNSA. There are 15 residues in the CDR3.